The 14 T cell receptor beta chains presented below share a single source sample, sequenced in a study of Ad26.COV2.S vaccination and SARS-CoV-2 variants. Treatment in this sample: around 19 received Ad26.COV2.S at low or high dose, single or two shots; 5 received placebo; per-sample allocation not given. The samples date from day 63 after the first vaccine or placebo injection. Sequencing used immunoSEQ multiplex PCR; TCRdb keeps in-frame clones, though not all of them. This table holds 290,000 or so clones, around 87% found once. The sequenced sample was peripheral blood, obtained in a trial of Ad26.COV2.S vaccine versus placebo. The receptors shown here come from a person between 18 and 65 years old who received the Ad26.COV2.S COVID-19 vaccine or a placebo.

This clone showed up just once. The chain is built from TRBV27 and TRBJ1-5, with 10 bases lining up with TRBD1. The CDR3 extends over 15 amino acids. Unmatched junction bases numbered 5, after V lost 4 bases and J lost 5 bases. Germline CDR1 and CDR2: MNHEY and SMNVEV (reference sequence). The CDR3: CASSSMTGGDQPQHF. The CDR3 nucleotides are TGTGCCAGCAGTTCTATGACAGGGGGCGATCAGCCCCAGCATTTT.

V usage is TRBV7-3 and J usage is TRBJ2-3; D gene uncertain. Trimming removed 5 bases at V and 6 bases at J, with 15 bases between. There are 14 residues in the CDR3. The V gene's germline CDR1 is SGHTA and CDR2 FQGTGA. DNA of the CDR3: TGTGCCAGCAGCCGAGGTCTCTCCGGCGATACGCAGTATTTT. This encodes CASSRGLSGDTQYF.

The chain combines TRBV21-1 with TRBJ2-5; the D call in the table, TRBD2, was not verified against the DNA. TRBV21-1 counts as a pseudogene. This CDR3 has 16 amino acids. CDR3 region: CASSKPREGFQETQYF. Written as DNA, the CDR3 is TGTGCCAGCAGCAAACCCCGGGAGGGGTTCCAAGAGACCCAGTACTTC.

The CDR3 reads CSVEASSGNTIYF. The CDR3 DNA reads as TGCAGCGTTGAAGCGAGCTCTGGAAACACCATATATTTT. The chain couples TRBV29-1 to TRBJ1-3, with unresolved D. V was clipped by 1 base and J by 0 bases, with 4 bases between them. CDR1 and CDR2 (germline): SQVTM, ANQGSEA. The CDR3 is 13 residues long.

To note about this clone: Other DNA sequences in this specimen translate into the identical CDR3. This rearrangement joins TRBV9 to TRBJ1-1; no clear D gene. CDR1 is SGDLS and CDR2 is YYNGEE in the germline V gene. The CDR3 extends over 13 amino acids. Trimming took 4 bases from V and 5 from J, leaving 12 bases between them. CDR3 amino acids: CASSYGDGTEAFF. As DNA, the CDR3 is TGTGCCAGCAGCTACGGAGATGGGACTGAAGCTTTCTTT.

This chain links TRBV19 with TRBJ1-2; D is unresolved. This CDR3 is 14 amino acids long. CDR1 and CDR2 (germline): LNHDA, SQIVND (reference sequence). V was cut by 6 bases and J by 4 bases, with 15 bases left in between. The CDR3 nucleotides are TGTGCCAGTAGAATTCCGACGGCCGGCTATGGCTACACCTTC. It translates to CASRIPTAGYGYTF.

As concerns this clone: The junction differs from germline at one of its ends, possibly a read error. The V call is TRBV5-4, the J call TRBJ2-1; D ambiguous. CDR1 is SGHNT, CDR2 YYREEE, per germline (reference sequence). This CDR3 spans 11 amino acids. CDR3 nucleotide sequence: TGTGCCAGCAGATTGGAGAATGAGCAGTTCTTC. This codes for CASRLENEQFF.

This clone has more than one count but fewer than ten. This chain links TRBV3-1 (or the pseudogene TRBV3-2) with TRBJ2-7, with D unresolved. This CDR3 comprises 13 residues. Germline-derived CDR1 and CDR2 are LGHDT and YNNKEL (reference sequence). Deletions cut 0 bases from V and 9 bases from J, with 12 bases between. Written as DNA, the CDR3 is TGTGCCAGCAGCCAAGATTTAACCACGGGGCAGTACTTC. This sequence encodes CASSQDLTTGQYF.

V usage is TRBV11-2 and J usage is TRBJ2-4; D perhaps matches TRBD1 (6 bases). This CDR3 spans 17 amino acids. The V end was cut by 5 bases, the J end by 8 bases, with 25 bases between. Germline V gene lookup returns CDR1 SGHAT and CDR2 FQNNGV. The CDR3 reads CASSPRPDSMGWDIQYF. The CDR3 bases are TGTGCCAGCAGCCCCCGACCGGACAGTATGGGTTGGGACATTCAGTACTTC.

The rearrangement joins TRBV5-1 to TRBJ2-1; 7 nucleotides line up with TRBD1. J lost 10 bases, V lost 0 bases, and 7 bases had no gene match. The CDR3 contains 14 residues. CDR1 SGHRS and CDR2 YFSETQ come from the germline V gene. CDR3 bases: TGCGCCAGCAGCTTGGGGGCAGGGGGACGAGAGCAGTTCTTC. It yields the protein CASSLGAGGREQFF.

The V and J genes are TRBV12-3 or TRBV12-4 and TRBJ1-5; D perhaps matches TRBD1 (6 bases). The V and J ends lost 9 bases and 3 bases respectively, with 9 bases between them. The CDR3 length is 12 residues. The DNA of the CDR3 is TGTGCCAGTGGACAGTCCAATCAGCCCCAGCATTTT. Translated, it gives CASGQSNQPQHF.

CDR3 bases: TGTGCCAGCGGGGGAGGGGGGAGCTCCTACGAGCAGTACTTC. This encodes CASGGGGSSYEQYF. V usage is TRBV6-5 and J usage is TRBJ2-7; possibly TRBD2 for D (7 bases). The CDR3 length is 14 residues. V shed 8 bases and J shed 0 bases, with 14 bases lying between them. Germline V gene sequence: CDR1 MNHEY, CDR2 SVGAGI.

The V gene is TRBV5-1, the J gene TRBJ2-5; TRBD1 aligns across 7 bases. This CDR3 region has 15 residues. The germline V gene has CDR1 SGHRS and CDR2 YFSETQ. Trimming at V came to 4 bases and at J to 1 base, leaving 7 bases not matched to a gene. The CDR3 here is CASSTPDRAQETQYF. The CDR3 nucleotides read TGCGCCAGCAGCACCCCAGACAGGGCCCAAGAGACCCAGTACTTC.

V gene TRBV11-2 combines with J gene TRBJ2-7; 9 positions match TRBD1. CDR3 length: 14 residues. Germline values: CDR1 SGHAT, CDR2 FQNNGV. J was trimmed by 1 base and V by 3 bases; bases with no gene match: 1. The CDR3 region has the DNA TGTGCCAGCAGCTTTGGGACAGGGTCCTACGAGCAGTACTTC. The encoded protein is CASSFGTGSYEQYF.